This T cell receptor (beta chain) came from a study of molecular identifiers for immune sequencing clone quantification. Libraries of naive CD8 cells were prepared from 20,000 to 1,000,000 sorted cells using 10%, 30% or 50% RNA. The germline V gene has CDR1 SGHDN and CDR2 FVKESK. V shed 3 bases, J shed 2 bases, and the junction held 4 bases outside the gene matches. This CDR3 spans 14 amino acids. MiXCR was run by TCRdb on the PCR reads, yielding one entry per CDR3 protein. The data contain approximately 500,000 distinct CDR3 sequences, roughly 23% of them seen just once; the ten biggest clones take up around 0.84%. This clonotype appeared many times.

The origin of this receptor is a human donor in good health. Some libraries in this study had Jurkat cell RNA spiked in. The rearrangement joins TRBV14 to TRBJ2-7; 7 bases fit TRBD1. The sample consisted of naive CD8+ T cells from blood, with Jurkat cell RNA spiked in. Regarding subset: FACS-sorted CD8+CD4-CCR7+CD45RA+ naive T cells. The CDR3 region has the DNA TGTGCCAGCAGCCACCCGGGACAGACCTACGAGCAGTACTTC. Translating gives CASSHPGQTYEQYF.